This TCR beta chain was obtained from a study of blood T cell repertoires in COVID-19 (dated by TCRdb to about 2020). Looking at the study overall: Samples covering the acute and convalescent phases of COVID-19 were provided by collaborators in the United States, Italy and Spain. The material from the prospective study consisted of cDNA or gDNA derived from T cells, B-cell-depleted T cells, or PBMCs. Deeply sampled blood TCRbeta repertoires from subjects exposed to, actively infected with, or recovered from COVID-19 were included in the dataset. The samples were drawn from two sources: the first 160 participants of the ongoing ImmuneRACE study, and 1,000 to 1,500 subjects contributed by 6 global collaborators. A de-identified subject ID, COVID-19 status, age in years and sex were almost always included in the sample metadata. Where HLA class I and class II types were available, the types were taken from metadata supplied by the sample provider, not from assay-based typing. The repertoires were released in a freely available public database meant as a resource for research on the immune response to SARS-CoV-2.

At the junction V is shortened by 6 bases and J by 2 bases, with 10 bases in between. From cysteine to phenylalanine, the CDR3 is 13 amino acids long. Only the CDR3 part of the read is kept: 39 bases, read in frame from the first base. Beyond this particular receptor, the publication reports: The amount of clinical and demographic metadata varied by source and participant and was provided uncurated.

Regarding this clone: This clone's antigen is unknown. No base quality information exists; no much larger clone differs at one position.

The immunoSEQ Assay, a bias-controlled multiplex PCR, was used to amplify TCRbeta CDR3 regions from genomic DNA. The paper's data handling went like this. The number of nucleated cells in each sample was estimated from the amplification of reference gene primers within the assay. To quantify the absolute abundance of each unique TCRbeta CDR3 rearrangement, sequence reads were collapsed and filtered. Productive Simpson clonality was computed per sample as the square root of Simpson's diversity index over productive rearrangements. Entries here come from immuneACCESS through TCRdb and include only in-frame sequences with V and J called. Some clones fail to appear in such tables; in the studies checked, an unresolved V gene covers under half of the shortfall, and the cause of the remainder is unknown. For V, J and clone size, that table is used; D and trimming come from the DNA. The sample table records more than 300,000 clones; over 75% of these occur just once. About 9.4% of the sample is in the top ten clones.

Participants in the prospective study were enrolled through a virtual design, were aged roughly 18 to 100 years, and lived in roughly 25 United States geographic areas. To assign participants to cohorts, the prospective study relied on clinical history that participants themselves reported in a screening survey and a study questionnaire. Recovered participants in ImmuneRACE Cohort 3 were defined by two consecutive negative NP/OP PCR tests, clearance by a healthcare professional, or resolution of symptoms. In the prospective study, mobile phlebotomists collected whole blood, serum and a nasopharyngeal or oropharyngeal swab from each participant. Over a 2-month period, participants in the prospective study had the option of providing additional blood draws and questionnaires. Before DNA extraction, prospective study blood samples were shipped either frozen or at room temperature.

The V and J segments used are TRBV12-3 or TRBV12-4 and TRBJ1-2; the D gene lacks a confident call. The sample taken for sequencing was PBMCs or T cells enriched from blood (not recorded which). The origin of this receptor is a young woman who had recovered from COVID-19. In nucleotides, the sequence is TGTGCCAGCAGAAAAGAGATAAACTATGGCTACACCTTC. Its product reads: CASRKEINYGYTF.